This entry describes one T cell receptor beta chain. Its antigen remains unknown. The study drew its donors from healthy HIV-negative adults without recent acute infections or vaccinations. Tens of millions of PBMCs were counted before genomic DNA extraction. The data originate from a study of shared clonotypes between healthy human individuals. The study, taken as a whole, reports: An expected dependence of interdonor clonotype sharing on sequencing depth was noted.

The repertoire was sequenced with immunoSEQ multiplex PCR; TCRdb's copy has only in-frame clones and lacks some. In the table there are about 510,000 clones, 75% to 80% of which are singletons. Sequencing was carried out using PBMCs. This receptor was identified in a woman aged 40 to 50 in good health. Some clones in this sample may be carry-over from other donors' samples.

The CDR3: CASSMDRNTEAFF. Written as DNA, the CDR3 is TGTGCCAGCAGCATGGACAGGAACACTGAAGCTTTCTTT. The rearrangement links TRBV11-2 to TRBJ1-1, with D tentatively TRBD1 (6 bases). The CDR3 sequence is 13 residues long. Germline CDR1 and CDR2: SGHAT and FQNNGV. V lost 5 bases and J lost 1, with 8 bases in between.